This T cell receptor (beta chain) was profiled in a study of T cells in Graves' hyperthyroidism and ophthalmopathy (dated by TCRdb to between 2018 and 2020). Regarding the research as a whole: Peripheral blood was sampled at the time of initial diagnosis, prior to any treatment. Prospective prediction of ophthalmopathy was tested in an independent validation cohort of fewer than 20 hyperthyroidism patients and 15 to 17 patients who later progressed to ophthalmopathy. TCR Vbeta CDR3 sequencing of around 130 peripheral blood samples (more than 40 ophthalmopathy, roughly 72 hyperthyroidism and roughly 17 progressor patients) is reported in the paper. In addition, the study compared T-cell repertoires in thyroid tissue and in blood from six Graves' hyperthyroidism patients. Once sampling was done, hyperthyroidism patients were given methimazole at a starting dose of 30 mg daily, whereas ophthalmopathy patients were given high-dose intravenous methylprednisolone. TCR V-J signatures able to tell the groups apart were searched for in a discovery cohort of 90 to 100 patients, of whom approximately 40 had Graves' ophthalmopathy and about 55 had stable Graves' hyperthyroidism. The 85 to 100 discovery patients were randomly split 7:3 into training and test sets.

In the ophthalmopathy patients, disease was moderately to severely active, with a Clinical Activity Score of 3 or more, a NOSPECS grade of 4 or more, and a duration of less than 3 months. Patients with uncontrolled infections, other autoimmune diseases, pregnancy or lactation were excluded. Diagnoses relied on clinical symptoms, serum thyroxine and TRAb, thyroid ultrasound and orbital computed tomography. Ficoll-Paque density gradient centrifugation was used to isolate PBMCs from 8.5 to 10 ml of fresh peripheral blood. Total RNA was extracted using Trizol reagent, and RNA quality was assessed on an Agilent 2100 Bioanalyzer. The sample holds a few counts of this clonotype. The specificity of this receptor is unknown. Base-call qualities are not available, and no considerably larger clone is one nucleotide away. Results and caveats for the whole study, not just this receptor: Sample size was not statistically predetermined, and investigators were not blinded to group allocation. Blood samples also contained most of the expanded thyroid clonotypes (frequency above 0.001), which suggests that blood repertoires may reflect thyroid immune responses. In validation, the model predicted progression to ophthalmopathy with roughly 70% sensitivity and roughly 75% specificity, a median of approximately 6.5 months before onset. In cross-validation, a model built on a 13 V-J signature told ophthalmopathy apart from stable hyperthyroidism with about 90% sensitivity and about 81% specificity, and in testing the same model reached 80%/75%.

The TCR beta CDR3 regions were amplified from RNA transcripts. A first-round RT-PCR of the TCR CDR3 used the HTBI primer set with the Qiagen OneStep RT-PCR kit. A second multiplex PCR round built the libraries, followed by size selection and purification. The libraries were sequenced on an Illumina HiSeq2000 using paired-end 100 bp reads. For the original study's pipeline: SOAPnuke was used to process the raw data, throwing out any read that contained adapters or uncalled bases, had a mean Phred below 15, or lacked an exact constant-primer or identifier match. High-quality paired reads were merged using COPE v1.2.5, and each unique nucleotide sequence was defined as a clonotype. Clonotypes were aligned to IMGT TRBV, TRBD and TRBJ reference segments using MiTCR v1.1. Analysis was restricted to V-J combinations with a frequency above 0.0001, which covered roughly 99% of repertoires. A TCS score was defined as the ratio of F50 (clonal expansion) to E x V (chaos), with BLOSUM62-based TCRdist applied between CDR3 peptides within each V-J. Welch's t-statistics and random forest reduced roughly 540 V-J features to roughly 13, which were used in a naive Bayes classifier (R e1071). TCRdb reprocessing: public reads trimmed at Q25 with fastp, clones called with MiXCR, in-frame beta chains kept. Every CDR3 protein is listed once, alongside the most common genes and DNA of its rows. TCRdb's processing, not the authors', yielded these V and J calls. The table for this sample lists about 300,000 distinct CDR3 sequences; around 19% of them were counted only once. Less than 40% of the sample lies in the top ten.

V has 5 bases trimmed and J has 6 bases trimmed; junction bases matching no gene number 6. The CDR3 starts with the cysteine, ends with the phenylalanine, and has 13 residues. The sequence is cut down to CDR3 DNA, 39 bases in frame from base 1. The CDR1 and CDR2 encoded by the germline V gene are MDHEN and SYDVKM. Sample: blood. This receptor was identified in a man aged 50-59 years with Graves' ophthalmopathy. The rearranged chain carries TRBV28 and TRBJ1-1; 7 central nucleotides agree with TRBD1. CDR3 sequence: CASSDTGDSEAFF. The sequence in DNA is TGTGCCAGCAGTGATACAGGGGACTCTGAAGCTTTCTTT.